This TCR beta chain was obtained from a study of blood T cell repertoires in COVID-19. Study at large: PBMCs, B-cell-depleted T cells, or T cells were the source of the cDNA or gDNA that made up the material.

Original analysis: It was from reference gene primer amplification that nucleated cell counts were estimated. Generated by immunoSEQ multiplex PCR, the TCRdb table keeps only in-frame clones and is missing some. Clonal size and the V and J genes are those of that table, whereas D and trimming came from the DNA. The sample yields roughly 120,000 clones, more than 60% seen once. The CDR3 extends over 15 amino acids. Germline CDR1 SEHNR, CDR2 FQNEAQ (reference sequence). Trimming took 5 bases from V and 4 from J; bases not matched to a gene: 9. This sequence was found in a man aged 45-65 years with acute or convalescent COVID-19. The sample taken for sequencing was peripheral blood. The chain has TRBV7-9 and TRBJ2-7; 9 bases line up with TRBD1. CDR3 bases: TGTGCCAGCAGCCCCCGGACAGGGGTCGGGTACGAGCAGTACTTC. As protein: CASSPRTGVGYEQYF.